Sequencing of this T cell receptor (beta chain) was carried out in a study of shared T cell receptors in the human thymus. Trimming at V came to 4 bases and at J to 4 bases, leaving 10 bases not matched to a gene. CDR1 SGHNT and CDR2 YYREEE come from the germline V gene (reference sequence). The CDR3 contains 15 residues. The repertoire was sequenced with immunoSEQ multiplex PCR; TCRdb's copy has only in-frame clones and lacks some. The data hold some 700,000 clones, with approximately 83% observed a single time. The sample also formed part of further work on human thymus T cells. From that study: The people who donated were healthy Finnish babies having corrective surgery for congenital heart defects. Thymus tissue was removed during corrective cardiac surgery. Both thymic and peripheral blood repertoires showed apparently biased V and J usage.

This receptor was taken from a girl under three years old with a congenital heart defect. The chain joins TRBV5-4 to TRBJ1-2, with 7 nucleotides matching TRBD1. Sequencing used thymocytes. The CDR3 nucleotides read TGTGCCAGCAGCGGAGAAGGGGGCGACGGCTATGGCTACACCTTC. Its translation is CASSGEGGDGYGYTF. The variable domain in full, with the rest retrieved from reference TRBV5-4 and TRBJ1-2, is ETGVTQSPTHLIKTRGQQVTLRCSSQSGHNTVSWYQQALGQGPQFIFQYYREEENGRGNFPPRFSGLQFPNYSSELNVNALELDDSALYLCASSGEGGDGYGYTFGSGTRLTVV.